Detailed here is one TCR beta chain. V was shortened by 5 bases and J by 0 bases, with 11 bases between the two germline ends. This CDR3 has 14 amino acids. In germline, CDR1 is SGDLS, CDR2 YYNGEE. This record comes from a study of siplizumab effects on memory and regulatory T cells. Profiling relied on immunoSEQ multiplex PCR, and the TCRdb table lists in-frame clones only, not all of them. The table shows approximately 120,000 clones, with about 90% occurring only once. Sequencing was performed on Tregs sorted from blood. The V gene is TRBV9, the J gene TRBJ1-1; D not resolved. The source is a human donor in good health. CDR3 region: CASSLGHLNTEAFF. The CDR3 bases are TGTGCCAGCAGTCTAGGGCACCTGAACACTGAAGCTTTCTTT.